These 32 T cell receptor beta chains were sequenced from one sample in a study of vaccination and CD4 T cells after COVID-19. Antigens for these TCRs are unknown. With the Oncomine TCR Beta short-read assay, DNA from cultured CD4+ T cells was sequenced. TCRdb re-analysed the PCR reads in MiXCR, keeping a single row per CDR3 protein. Counted here are around 4,100 distinct CDR3 sequences, about 37% occurring once; the ten biggest clones make up roughly 24%. Indicated treatment: approximately nine-day PBMC culture with coronavirus spike peptide pools or control peptides (ViraFEST assay). The sequenced sample consisted of CD4+ T cells from blood, cultured in vitro. Source of these receptors: a human donor who had recovered from COVID-19.

The chain links TRBV20-1 to TRBJ2-7; D is undetermined. Trimming pared 3 bases from V and 1 base from J, leaving 7 bases between. The germline gives CDR1 DFQATT, CDR2 SNEGSKA (reference sequence). The CDR3 extends over 12 amino acids. The chain's CDR3 is CSASGRSYEQYF. In DNA, the CDR3 is TGCAGTGCTAGTGGTCGTTCCTACGAGCAGTACTTC.

The chain joins TRBV6-1 to TRBJ1-1; D remains ambiguous. Germline V gene data show CDR1 as MNHNS and CDR2 as SASEGT. This CDR3 region has 12 residues. Trimming removed 8 bases at V and 1 base at J, with 8 bases between. The CDR3 region has the DNA TGTGCCAGCCGGACCTCGAACACTGAAGCTTTCTTT. Amino acid sequence: CASRTSNTEAFF.

The chain uses TRBV6-2 or TRBV6-3 and TRBJ1-5; D is unresolved. This CDR3 is built from 12 residues. Trimming cost V 4 bases and J 5 bases, with 6 bases left between them. Germline V lookup: CDR1 MNHEY, CDR2 SVGEGT. The CDR3 region has the DNA TGTGCCAGCAGTTTTACTTATCAGCCCCAGCATTTT. Translating it yields CASSFTYQPQHF.

This clonotype was picked up a small number of times. The J gene is TRBJ1-5, the V gene TRBV20-1, with 10 bases fitting TRBD1. J lost 6 bases, V lost 3 bases, and 11 bases had no gene match. Germline CDR1 DFQATT, CDR2 SNEGSKA (reference sequence). CDR3 length equals 16 residues. The DNA of the CDR3 is TGCAGTGCTAGCCGACCCGGGACAGGGGAACGTCAGCCCCAGCATTTT. Translated, it gives CSASRPGTGERQPQHF.

V is TRBV12-3 or TRBV12-4 and J is TRBJ2-1, with TRBD2 identical over 7 bases. V was pared by 3 bases and J by 12 bases, with 11 bases of the junction left unmatched. This CDR3 has 14 residues. In nucleotides, the CDR3 is TGTGCCAGCAGTTTTCGGGACTCCGGGGGGACGCAGTTCTTC. Its translation is CASSFRDSGGTQFF.

The V and J genes are TRBV6-4 and TRBJ1-1; 8 bases align to TRBD1. This CDR3 has 13 residues. From germline, CDR1 is MRHNA and CDR2 SNTAGT. The junction had 8 bases not matched to a gene; V was cut back by 5 bases and J by 9 bases. CDR3 bases: TGTGCCAGCAGTCCCCAGGGGGCCCCGAAAGCTTTCTTT. As protein: CASSPQGAPKAFF.

The V gene is TRBV18, the J gene TRBJ2-5; D uncertain. Germline V gene sequence: CDR1 KGHSH, CDR2 LQKENI. This CDR3 is built from 12 residues. V lost 3 bases to trimming and J lost 3 bases, with 5 bases between them. The CDR3: CASSPVKETQYF. As DNA, the CDR3 is TGTGCCAGCTCACCGGTGAAAGAGACCCAGTACTTC.

CDR3 bases: TGTGCCAGTAGTACCGACAGGGGGCGGCCCCAGCATTTT. Its protein is CASSTDRGRPQHF. The chain carries TRBV19 and TRBJ1-5, with 10 positions matching TRBD1. CDR3 length equals 13 residues. Germline values: CDR1 LNHDA, CDR2 SQIVND (reference sequence). The junction had 3 bases not matched to a gene; V was cut back by 4 bases and J by 9 bases.

V and J are TRBV10-3 and TRBJ2-7; 11 positions match TRBD1. The length of the CDR3 is 16 residues. The V segment lost 6 bases and the J segment 3 bases; nucleotides outside the gene matches: 10. CDR1 is ENHRY, CDR2 SYGVKD, per germline. CDR3 bases: TGTGCCATCAGAGATGCCGGGACAGGGGGGGGCTACGAGCAGTACTTC. This encodes CAIRDAGTGGGYEQYF.

The chain couples TRBV30 to TRBJ2-5; D might be TRBD1 (6 bases). Germline V gene data show CDR1 as GTSNPN and CDR2 as SVGIG (reference sequence). V lost 2 bases, J lost 2 bases, and 12 bases lay in between. This CDR3 region has 14 residues. The chain's CDR3 is CAWSPGHTQETQYF. The CDR3 coding sequence is TGTGCCTGGAGTCCGGGACACACACAAGAGACCCAGTACTTC.

The chain is built from TRBV5-1 and TRBJ1-2; D ambiguous. CDR1 is SGHRS, CDR2 YFSETQ, per germline. The CDR3 runs 14 residues. V lost 8 bases to trimming and J lost 5 bases, with 19 bases between them. The chain's CDR3 is CASTRTAGQYGYTF. As DNA, the CDR3 is TGCGCCAGTACCCGAACTGCAGGCCAGTATGGCTACACCTTC. Based on the CDR3 plus reference TRBV5-1 and TRBJ1-2, the full variable domain is KAGVTQTPRYLIKTRGQQVTLSCSPISGHRSVSWYQQTPGQGLQFLFEYFSETQRNKGNFPGRFSGRQFSNSRSEMNVSTLELGDSALYLCASTRTAGQYGYTFGSGTRLTVV.

The rearrangement uses TRBV9 and TRBJ1-5, with 8 bases that match TRBD1. CDR1 is SGDLS, CDR2 YYNGEE, per germline. Unmatched junction bases numbered 2, after V lost 4 bases and J lost 5 bases. The CDR3 runs to 13 residues. The chain's CDR3 is CASSTGGDQPQHF. CDR3 coding DNA: TGTGCCAGCAGCACAGGGGGAGATCAGCCCCAGCATTTT.

This clonotype was seen more than once but under ten times. J is TRBJ2-3 and V is TRBV20-1; D may be TRBD1 or TRBD2 (6 bases each). This CDR3 region has 15 residues. Germline CDR1 reads DFQATT; CDR2 reads SNEGSKA (reference sequence). V was shortened by 3 bases and J by 6 bases, with 19 bases between the two germline ends. This CDR3 reads CSARPSGTGGDTQYF. The CDR3 DNA reads as TGCAGTGCTAGGCCATCCGGGACTGGGGGCGATACGCAGTATTTT.

This clonotype came up once. The chain is built from TRBV7-2 and TRBJ2-6; no definite D call. The CDR3 has 17 residues. Germline V CDR1 and CDR2: SGHTA, FQGNSA. V dropped 2 bases and J dropped 3 bases, with 14 bases sitting between them. The chain's CDR3 is CASSLRVGTLGANVLTF. In DNA form, the CDR3 reads TGTGCCAGCAGCTTAAGGGTTGGTACGCTTGGGGCCAACGTCCTGACTTTC.

This clonotype was seen a few times. The gene calls are TRBV6-1 and TRBJ2-2; D uncertain. V was clipped by 8 bases and J by 2 bases, with 12 bases between them. Germline CDR1 is MNHNS and CDR2 is SASEGT. The CDR3 loop spans 14 amino acids. The CDR3 DNA reads as TGTGCCAGCCTGGGCAGAATAAACACCGGGGAGCTGTTTTTT. Its translation: CASLGRINTGELFF.

The chain recombines TRBV20-1 with TRBJ2-1; 9 positions match TRBD2. CDR3 length equals 16 residues. Germline lookup yields CDR1 DFQATT and CDR2 SNEGSKA (reference sequence). The V segment lost 0 bases and the J segment 8 bases; nucleotides outside the gene matches: 11. The CDR3 bases are TGCAGTGCTAGAGATCACCGGTTAGCGGGAGTGTATGAGCAGTTCTTC. This encodes CSARDHRLAGVYEQFF.

V and J are TRBV27 and TRBJ1-6; D remains ambiguous. Trimming removed 3 bases from V and 5 bases from J, with 5 bases in between. Germline V gives CDR1 MNHEY, CDR2 SMNVEV (reference sequence). This CDR3 has 13 residues. The CDR3 protein is CASSLADNSPLHF. In nucleotides, the CDR3 is TGTGCCAGCAGTTTGGCAGATAATTCACCCCTCCACTTT.

This clonotype rates as large. This chain's CDR3 is CASSENREGQPQHF. The CDR3 nucleotides are TGTGCCAGCAGTGAAAACAGGGAGGGTCAGCCCCAGCATTTT. The chain uses TRBV2 and TRBJ1-5, with a possible D match to TRBD1 (6 bases). Germline CDR1 reads SNHLY; CDR2 reads FYNNEI. Trimming cost V 2 bases and J 6 bases, with 11 bases left between them. The CDR3 runs to 14 residues.

This clonotype was counted a few times. The chain recombines TRBV2 with TRBJ1-2; weak D call: TRBD1 (5 bases). Germline-derived CDR1 and CDR2 are SNHLY and FYNNEI. Trimming cost V 4 bases and J 7 bases, with 13 bases left between them. The CDR3 length is 13 residues. Written as DNA, the CDR3 is TGTGCCAGCAGTGGACAGCGGGACCCTGGCTACACCTTC. This codes for CASSGQRDPGYTF.

The chain is built from TRBV7-8 and TRBJ1-1, with 8 bases fitting TRBD1. Germline CDR1 is SGHVS and CDR2 is FQNEAQ. Trimming cost V 5 bases and J 7 bases; bases outside gene matches: 9. This CDR3 region has 14 residues. The CDR3 coding sequence is TGTGCCAGCAGCCCTTGGACAGGGACAGATGAAGCTTTCTTT. Translated, it gives CASSPWTGTDEAFF.

This chain uses TRBV6-5 with TRBJ1-3; TRBD1 aligns across 7 bases. Germline lookup yields CDR1 MNHEY and CDR2 SVGAGI. The CDR3 contains 15 residues. V lost 2 bases, J lost 4 bases, and 5 bases stayed unmatched. As DNA, the CDR3 is TGTGCCAGCAGTTACGGGACAGTGCGCGGAAACACCATATATTTT. Protein product: CASSYGTVRGNTIYF.

The chain recombines TRBV12-3 or TRBV12-4 with TRBJ1-2, with D unclear. Trimming cost V 1 base and J 6 bases, with 6 bases left between them. CDR3 length equals 12 residues. The CDR3 sequence is CASSLVHHGYTF. Here the CDR3 DNA reads TGTGCCAGCAGTTTAGTACACCATGGCTACACCTTC.

This chain connects TRBV20-1 to TRBJ2-3; 8 nucleotides line up with TRBD2. Unmatched junction bases numbered 11, after V lost 6 bases and J lost 0 bases. Germline values: CDR1 DFQATT, CDR2 SNEGSKA (reference sequence). This CDR3 has 16 residues. CDR3: CSAGGEGVSSTDTQYF. The CDR3 DNA reads as TGCAGTGCCGGGGGGGAGGGGGTCTCTAGCACAGATACGCAGTATTTT.

The chain joins TRBV6-1 to TRBJ2-5; D remains ambiguous. Germline CDR1 reads MNHNS; CDR2 reads SASEGT. The V and J ends lost 3 bases and 5 bases respectively, with 10 bases between them. CDR3 size: 13 residues. The CDR3 sequence: CASSESIAETQYF. CDR3 DNA sequence: TGTGCCAGCAGTGAGAGTATCGCGGAGACCCAGTACTTC.

The chain combines TRBV18 with TRBJ1-1; the match to TRBD1 covers 7 bases. The CDR3 totals 13 residues. The germline V gene encodes CDR1 KGHSH and CDR2 LQKENI. The ends lost 4 bases at V and 4 bases at J; junction bases unmatched: 3. The CDR3 DNA follows: TGTGCCAGCTCACAGGGGGCGAGCACTGAAGCTTTCTTT. Protein sequence: CASSQGASTEAFF. Together with reference TRBV18 and TRBJ1-1, the CDR3 gives the full variable domain: NAGVMQNPRHLVRRRGQEARLRCSPMKGHSHVYWYRQLPEEGLKFMVYLQKENIIDESGMPKERFSAEFPKEGPSILRIQQVVRGDSAAYFCASSQGASTEAFFGQGTRLTVV.

The chain links TRBV9 to TRBJ2-2, with 11 positions matching TRBD2. After removal of 0 bases from V and 3 bases from J, the junction contained 10 bases not matched to a gene. The CDR3 extends over 19 amino acids. Germline CDR1 SGDLS, CDR2 YYNGEE. The CDR3 sequence: CASSVVGSGRADDTGELFF. CDR3 DNA sequence: TGTGCCAGCAGCGTAGTAGGTAGCGGGAGGGCCGACGACACCGGGGAGCTGTTTTTT.

Here the CDR3 DNA reads TGCGCCAGCAGCCAAGTACTACCAATCTCCTACAATGAGCAGTTCTTC. Protein product: CASSQVLPISYNEQFF. The chain couples TRBV4-1 to TRBJ2-1; D gene unclear. Trimming took 1 base from V and 0 from J, leaving 10 bases between them. The CDR3 is 16 residues long. The germline V gene encodes CDR1 MGHRA and CDR2 YSYEKL.

The rearrangement joins TRBV20-1 to TRBJ2-7; 9 bases are shared with TRBD2. In germline, CDR1 is DFQATT, CDR2 SNEGSKA (reference sequence). CDR3 length: 13 residues. J gave up 2 bases and V 4 bases, and 3 bases lay outside the gene matches. The CDR3: CSAIAGETYEQYF. For the CDR3, the DNA is TGCAGTGCTATAGCGGGAGAGACCTACGAGCAGTACTTC.

This clonotype was seen once. The chain recombines TRBV6-2 or TRBV6-3 with TRBJ1-3, with D possibly TRBD1 on 6 matching bases. The CDR3 is 14 amino acids. Germline V lookup: CDR1 MNHEY, CDR2 SVGEGT. Deletions cut 2 bases from V and 3 bases from J, with 8 bases between. The CDR3 DNA follows: TGTGCCAGCAGTTACGGGACATATGGAAACACCATATATTTT. Residues: CASSYGTYGNTIYF.

The J gene is TRBJ1-3, the V gene TRBV10-3; D may be TRBD1 (5 bases). Trimming pared 1 base from V and 0 bases from J, leaving 7 bases between. This CDR3 has 15 amino acids. Germline CDR1 is ENHRY and CDR2 is SYGVKD. The CDR3 nucleotides read TGTGCCATCAGTGAGTACAGGAGCTCTGGAAACACCATATATTTT. It encodes CAISEYRSSGNTIYF.

This clonotype came up a few times. The CDR3 is CASSEKGQSFNSPLHF. The CDR3, as DNA: TGTGCCAGCAGCGAGAAGGGACAGAGTTTTAATTCACCCCTCCACTTT. The V call is TRBV5-4, the J call TRBJ1-6, with 7 nucleotides matching TRBD1. CDR3 length equals 16 residues. Per the germline V gene, CDR1 is SGHNT and CDR2 is YYREEE (reference sequence). V gave up 4 bases and J gave up 6 bases; unmatched junction bases: 10.

The chain couples TRBV7-2 to TRBJ2-3; D possibly matches TRBD1 or TRBD2 (5 bases each). Trimming took 3 bases from V and 1 from J, leaving 11 bases between them. CDR3 length: 15 residues. From germline, CDR1 is SGHTA and CDR2 FQGNSA. The CDR3 DNA reads as TGTGCCAGCAGCTTCCACGGGGCCGGCACAGATACGCAGTATTTT. This sequence encodes CASSFHGAGTDTQYF.